This T cell receptor (beta chain) was identified in a study of beta chain features in type 1 diabetes. General study findings and limits: When Type 1 diabetes patients were examined, their TCRB CDR3s proved moderately but significantly shorter in all four CD4+ subsets. Patients and controls would be equally affected if PCR favored shorter templates.

Expressed TCRB transcripts got sequenced, as all isolated RNA was reverse transcribed. Clones were read by immunoSEQ multiplex PCR, and TCRdb kept only the in-frame ones, dropping some. This repertoire shows around 250,000 clones, approximately 14% found once; its top ten account for approximately 0.021%. CDR1 and CDR2 (germline): SGHRS, YFSETQ. The CDR3 covers 14 residues. V was clipped by 4 bases and J by 6 bases, with 14 bases between them. This clone was found a few times. Antigen specificity is unknown. The chain carries TRBV5-1 and TRBJ2-1; tentative D call: TRBD2 (5 bases). Input material: naive CD4+ T cells from blood. The receptor was isolated from a man younger than 45 with type 1 diabetes. CDR3 sequence reads: CASSIGGSPNEQFF. The CDR3, as DNA: TGCGCCAGCAGCATCGGCGGGTCCCCCAATGAGCAGTTCTTC. Together with reference TRBV5-1 and TRBJ2-1, the CDR3 gives the full variable domain: KAGVTQTPRYLIKTRGQQVTLSCSPISGHRSVSWYQQTPGQGLQFLFEYFSETQRNKGNFPGRFSGRQFSNSRSEMNVSTLELGDSALYLCASSIGGSPNEQFFGPGTRLTVL.